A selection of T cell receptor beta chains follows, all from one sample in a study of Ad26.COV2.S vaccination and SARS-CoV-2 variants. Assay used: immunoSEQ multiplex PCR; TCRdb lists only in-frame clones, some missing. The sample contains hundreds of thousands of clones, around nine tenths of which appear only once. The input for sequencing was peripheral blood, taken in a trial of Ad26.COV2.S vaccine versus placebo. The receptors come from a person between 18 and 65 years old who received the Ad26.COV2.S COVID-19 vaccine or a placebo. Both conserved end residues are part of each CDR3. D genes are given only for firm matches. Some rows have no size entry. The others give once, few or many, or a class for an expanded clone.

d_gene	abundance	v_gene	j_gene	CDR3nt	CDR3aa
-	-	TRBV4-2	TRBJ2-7	TGTGCCAGCAGCCAAGATGACTCTACCTACGAGCAGTACTTC	CASSQDDSTYEQYF
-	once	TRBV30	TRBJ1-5	TGTGCCTGGAGTGTACTTGGACAGCCCCAGCATTTT	CAWSVLGQPQHF
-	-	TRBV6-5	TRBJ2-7	TGTGCCAGCCGCTCGTCCACGGGTGAGCAGTACTTC	CASRSSTGEQYF
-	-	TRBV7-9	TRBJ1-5	TGTGCCAGCAGCTTACTCAGTAGCAATCAGCCCCAGCATTTT	CASSLLSSNQPQHF
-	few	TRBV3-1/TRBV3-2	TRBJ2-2	TGTGCCAGCAGCCTCGGGGGGCAGGGGGTCACCGGGGAGCTGTTTTTT	CASSLGGQGVTGELFF
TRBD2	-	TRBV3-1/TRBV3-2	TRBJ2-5	TGTGCCAGCAGCGATAGCGGGGGGGCTCAAGAGACCCAGTACTTC	CASSDSGGAQETQYF
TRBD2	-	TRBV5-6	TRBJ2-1	TGTGCCAGCAGCTTGTTAGCGGGAGCCCACACGGCGAATGAGCAGTTCTTC	CASSLLAGAHTANEQFF
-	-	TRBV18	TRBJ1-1	TGTGCCAGCTCACCCTCCGGAATAGGTAGTAACACTGAAGCTTTCTTT	CASSPSGIGSNTEAFF
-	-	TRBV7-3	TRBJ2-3	TGTGCCAGCAGTTCTCAGGGGGGGTCATTGGCAGATACGCAGTATTTT	CASSSQGGSLADTQYF
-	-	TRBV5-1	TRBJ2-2	TGCGCCAGCAGCTTTAGACGTGACGGGGAGCTGTTTTTT	CASSFRRDGELFF
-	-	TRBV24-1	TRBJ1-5	TGTGCCACCAGTGAAGGGCCAGGGCCCCAGCATTTT	CATSEGPGPQHF
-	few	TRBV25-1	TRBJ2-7	TGTGCCAGCAGTGGAATCCGGGGAACATTTTCCTACGAGCAGTACTTC	CASSGIRGTFSYEQYF
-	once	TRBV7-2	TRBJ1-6	TGTGCCAGCAGCCCCGGACCGGCCCATAATTCACCCCTCCACTTT	CASSPGPAHNSPLHF
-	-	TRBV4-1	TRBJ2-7	TGCGCCAGCAGCCAAGAACAGTGGCCCTACGAGCAGTACTTC	CASSQEQWPYEQYF
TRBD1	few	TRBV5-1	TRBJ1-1	TGCGCCAGCAGTCGGGGGATGGGACAGATTAACACTGAAGCTTTCTTT	CASSRGMGQINTEAFF
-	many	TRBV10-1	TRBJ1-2	TGCGCCAGCAGTGCCGCCCCGACTTCTTCCGGCTACACCTTC	CASSAAPTSSGYTF
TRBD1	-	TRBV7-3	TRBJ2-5	TGTGCCAGCAGTCAAGACAGGGCAAGGGGTCCAGAGACCCAGTACTTC	CASSQDRARGPETQYF
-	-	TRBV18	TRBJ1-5	TGTGCCAGCTCACCAGACGAGGAGGTCAATCAGCCCCAGCATTTT	CASSPDEEVNQPQHF
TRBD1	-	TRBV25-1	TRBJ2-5	TGTGCCAGCAGGAAGCCGGGGACAGACGGGGAGACCCAGTACTTC	CASRKPGTDGETQYF
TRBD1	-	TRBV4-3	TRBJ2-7	TGCGCCAGCAGCCAAGAGGCCGGGACAGCCTACGAGCAGTACTTC	CASSQEAGTAYEQYF
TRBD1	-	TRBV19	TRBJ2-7	TGTGCCAGTAGTATAGTGGGACAGGGGATCCACGAGCAGTACTTC	CASSIVGQGIHEQYF
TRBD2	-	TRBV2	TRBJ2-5	TGTGCCAGCAGTGCCGACGGACTAGCGGGGGACCAAGAGACCCAGTACTTC	CASSADGLAGDQETQYF
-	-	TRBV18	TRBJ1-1	TGTGCCAGCTCACCATTGCGGGGGACGAACACTGAAGCTTTCTTT	CASSPLRGTNTEAFF
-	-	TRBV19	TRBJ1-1	TGTGCCAGTCGGGAACAGGGAGGAACTGAAGCTTTCTTT	CASREQGGTEAFF
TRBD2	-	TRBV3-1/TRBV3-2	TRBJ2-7	TGTGCCAGCAGCTCGGGACTAGATAGCTCCTACGAGCAGTACTTC	CASSSGLDSSYEQYF
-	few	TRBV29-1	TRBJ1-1	TGCAGCGTTGCGTCGTTGGCGAACACTGAAGCTTTCTTT	CSVASLANTEAFF
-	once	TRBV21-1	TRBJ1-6	TGTGCCAGCATGTCGGATCGAGGGGACAACCTCAACCATGAGTCACCCCTCCACTTT	CASMSDRGDNLNHESPLHF
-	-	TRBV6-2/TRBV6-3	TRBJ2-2	TGTGCCAGCAGTCACACGCGGGGAGCCGGGGAGCTGTTTTTT	CASSHTRGAGELFF
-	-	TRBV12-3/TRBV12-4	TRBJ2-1	TGTGCCAGCAGTTCCTCCTCTAGGAATGAGCAGTTCTTC	CASSSSSRNEQFF
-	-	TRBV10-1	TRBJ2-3	TGCGCCAGCAGTGAGTCCAGCGGTAGCACAGATACGCAGTATTTT	CASSESSGSTDTQYF
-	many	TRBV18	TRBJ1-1	TGTGCCAGCTCACCTCGACAGTCTCCGGACACTGAAGCTTTCTTT	CASSPRQSPDTEAFF
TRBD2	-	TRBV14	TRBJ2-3	TGTGCCAGCAGCCAGCCCGGGACTAGCGGGCCCCTGATAGATACGCAGTATTTT	CASSQPGTSGPLIDTQYF
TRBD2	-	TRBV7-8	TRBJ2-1	TGTGCCAGCAGCGGGGACTCTGGCGGGAGTAGGGAGCAGTTCTTC	CASSGDSGGSREQFF
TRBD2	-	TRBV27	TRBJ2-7	TGTGCCAGCAGGTCAACTAGCGGGGGGACCTACGAGCAGTACTTC	CASRSTSGGTYEQYF
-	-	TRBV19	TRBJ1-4	TGTGCCAGTAGTGCGGGTCGGACTAATGAAAAACTGTTTTTT	CASSAGRTNEKLFF
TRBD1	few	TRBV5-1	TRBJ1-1	TGCGCCAGCAGTCATCCGGACAGGAGGGACACTGAAGCTTTCTTT	CASSHPDRRDTEAFF
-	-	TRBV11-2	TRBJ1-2	TGTGCCAGCAGCTTAGATTTCGGGATAATTAACTATGGCTACACCTTC	CASSLDFGIINYGYTF
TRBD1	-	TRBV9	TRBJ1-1	TGTGCCAGCAGCCCAGGGACAGGGAAGAACACTGAAGCTTTCTTT	CASSPGTGKNTEAFF
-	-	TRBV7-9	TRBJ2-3	TGTGTCTATCGGGATACCTCCACAGATACGCAGTATTTT	CVYRDTSTDTQYF
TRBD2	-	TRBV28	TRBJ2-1	TGTGCCAGCAGGCTAGCGGGGTACAATGAGCAGTTCTTC	CASRLAGYNEQFF
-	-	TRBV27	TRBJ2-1	TGTGCCAGCATCAGCGGACGGACGGGCTACAATGAGCAGTTCTTC	CASISGRTGYNEQFF